This T cell receptor beta chain came from a study of CD8 T cells in Susac syndrome. TCR beta sequences were obtained from blood CD8+ and CD4+ T cells. CDR1 and CDR2 from the germline V gene are MGHDK and SYGVNS. This CDR3 has 13 amino acids. Trimming removed 4 bases at V and 2 bases at J, with 9 bases between. A quantity of roughly 0.5 to 1 ug RNA underwent reverse transcription using random hexamers. Amplification of TCR beta CDR3 spanned 54 Vbeta and 13 Jbeta via immunoSEQ multiplex PCR. TCRdb analysed the immunoSEQ multiplex PCR reads with MiXCR anew, one entry per CDR3 protein. The sample lists 150,000 to 160,000 distinct CDR3 sequences; about 95% were seen once. A single count supports this clonotype. Lacking the conserved final phenylalanine or tryptophan, this CDR3 likely reflects a read error.

The receptor was derived from a human donor with multiple sclerosis. The chain uses TRBV25-1 and TRBJ2-7, with D perhaps TRBD1 (5 bases). The sequencing input was CD8+ T cells from PBMCs. The chain's CDR3 is CASSVGDPYEQYL. Here the CDR3 DNA reads TGTGCCAGCAGTGTAGGGGATCCCTACGAGCAGTACTTG.